This entry is about one TCR beta chain. Its antigen remains unidentified. The data originate from a study of T-cell memory formation after mild COVID-19. Study outcomes and limitations: Specificity for SARS-CoV-2 was not confirmed among the second-wave clones peaking on day 37. In pre-infection memory, a portion of responding clones appeared, which suggested that cross-reactive memory joined.

In germline, CDR1 is SGHRS, CDR2 YFSETQ. This CDR3 has 16 residues. After removal of 0 bases from V and 0 bases from J, the junction contained 3 bases not matched to a gene. MiXCR, run by TCRdb on the 5' RACE reads, gives a single entry per CDR3 protein. The sample includes about 100,000 distinct CDR3 sequences, 8.5% to 14% of them seen just once. Sequencing was carried out using PBMCs or a T cell subset sorted from them (not recorded which). This clonotype was obtained from a man younger than 35 who had mild COVID-19 (a few samples of this study predate the infection). Cell type and time point are not known. The rearrangement uses TRBV5-1 and TRBJ2-4, with TRBD1 matching over 7 bases. CDR3 amino acids: CASSLEQGLAKNIQYF. CDR3 nucleotides: TGCGCCAGCAGCTTGGAACAGGGGCTAGCCAAAAACATTCAGTACTTC. Full variable domain (remainder filled in from reference TRBV5-1 and TRBJ2-4): KAGVTQTPRYLIKTRGQQVTLSCSPISGHRSVSWYQQTPGQGLQFLFEYFSETQRNKGNFPGRFSGRQFSNSRSEMNVSTLELGDSALYLCASSLEQGLAKNIQYFGAGTRLSVL.